Shown below are 25 T cell receptor beta chains from a single sample sequenced in a study of radiotherapy plus CTLA-4 blockade in lung cancer. Generated by immunoSEQ multiplex PCR, the TCRdb table keeps only in-frame clones and is missing some. The table records roughly 100,000 clones, about four fifths of them present only once. The sample was peripheral blood, taken from a patient treated with radiotherapy plus ipilimumab. The receptors come from a human donor with non-small cell lung cancer that progressed on radiotherapy plus ipilimumab.

This clone was picked up a small number of times. This CDR3 is CASSIGNPGANQPQHF. The DNA of the CDR3 is TGTGCCAGTAGTATTGGGAACCCCGGTGCCAATCAGCCCCAGCATTTT. V usage is TRBV19 and J usage is TRBJ1-5; D uncertain. Looked up from germline, CDR1 is LNHDA and CDR2 is SQIVND (reference sequence). The CDR3 covers 16 residues. Trimming left V 3 bases short and J 3 bases short, with 15 bases between. Full variable domain (missing parts from reference TRBV19 and TRBJ1-5): DGGITQSPKYLFRKEGQNVTLSCEQNLNHDAMYWYRQDPGQGLRLIYYSQIVNDFQKGDIAEGYSVSREKKESFPLTVTSAQKNPTAFYLCASSIGNPGANQPQHFGDGTRLSIL.

The chain couples TRBV9 to TRBJ2-5, with a tentative D call TRBD1 (5 bases). This CDR3 has 15 amino acids. The germline V gene encodes CDR1 SGDLS and CDR2 YYNGEE. The V and J ends lost 0 bases and 7 bases respectively, with 16 bases between them. The CDR3 coding sequence is TGTGCCAGCAGCGTAGACCCAGGGCTTTTAGGGACCCAGTACTTC. Translated, it gives CASSVDPGLLGTQYF.

The gene calls are TRBV30 and TRBJ1-1, with D perhaps matching TRBD1 (5 bases). The V end was cut by 1 base, the J end by 0 bases, with 6 bases between. The CDR3 spans 13 residues. The V gene's germline CDR1 is GTSNPN and CDR2 SVGIG (reference sequence). In DNA form, the CDR3 reads TGTGCCTGGAGTGGACAGCTGAACACTGAAGCTTTCTTT. This codes for CAWSGQLNTEAFF.

The V and J genes are TRBV6-5 and TRBJ2-1; D possibly corresponds to TRBD1 (6 bases). Between the trimmed V and J ends, which lost 0 bases and 5 bases, there was a span of 14 bases. Looked up from germline, CDR1 is MNHEY and CDR2 is SVGAGI. The CDR3 runs 16 residues. This chain's CDR3 is CASSYSGTTVDNEQFF. As DNA, the CDR3 is TGTGCCAGCAGTTACTCGGGGACAACGGTGGACAATGAGCAGTTCTTC.

The chain combines TRBV5-6 with TRBJ1-2, with D possibly being TRBD1 (6 bases). Germline V CDR1 and CDR2: SGHDT, YYEEEE. This CDR3 contains 13 residues. V was cut by 4 bases and J by 5 bases, with 12 bases left in between. DNA for the CDR3: TGTGCCAGCAGCGTGGACAGCGAATATGGCTACACCTTC. Protein sequence: CASSVDSEYGYTF.

The chain employs TRBV9 and TRBJ2-7; 14 bases fit TRBD2. CDR3 size: 16 residues. V shed 3 bases and J 5 bases; nucleotides not matched to a gene: 7. Germline values: CDR1 SGDLS, CDR2 YYNGEE. The CDR3 reads CASSANMGLAGDEQYF. The CDR3 region has the DNA TGTGCCAGCAGCGCTAACATGGGACTAGCGGGAGACGAGCAGTACTTC.

The rearrangement uses TRBV6-1 and TRBJ2-1, with TRBD2 matching over 7 bases. V was clipped by 8 bases and J by 4 bases; unmatched bases: 11. Germline V gene lookup returns CDR1 MNHNS and CDR2 SASEGT. This CDR3 is built from 15 residues. The CDR3 reads CASSYRGGVYNEQFF. CDR3 in DNA: TGTGCCAGCTCTTATCGGGGAGGGGTATACAATGAGCAGTTCTTC.

The rearrangement links TRBV28 to TRBJ2-5; either TRBD1 or TRBD2 may supply D (5 bases each). Germline V gene lookup returns CDR1 MDHEN and CDR2 SYDVKM. The CDR3 is 14 residues long. Trimming cost V 8 bases and J 5 bases, with 18 bases left between them. CDR3 bases: TGTGCCAGCCAGGGAAATTGGGGGTCGGAGACCCAGTACTTC. Translated: CASQGNWGSETQYF.

The V and J genes are TRBV6-1 and TRBJ2-5; tentatively, D is TRBD1 (6 bases). Germline-derived CDR1 and CDR2 are MNHNS and SASEGT. Trimming removed 3 bases at V and 4 bases at J, with 15 bases between. The CDR3 sequence is 15 residues long. The CDR3 is CASSDTGWSGETQYF. In DNA, the CDR3 is TGTGCCAGCAGTGATACAGGGTGGTCTGGAGAGACCCAGTACTTC.

The V and J genes are TRBV2 and TRBJ2-7; TRBD2 might be the D (5 bases). The CDR3 consists of 13 residues. CDR1 SNHLY and CDR2 FYNNEI come from the germline V gene. V lost 7 bases and J lost 6, with 16 bases in between. The CDR3 is CASMGGLVSEQYF. For the CDR3, the DNA is TGTGCCAGCATGGGCGGGTTGGTGAGCGAGCAGTACTTC.

The V gene is TRBV13, the J gene TRBJ2-4, with D possibly matching TRBD2 (5 bases). Germline CDR1 is PRHDT and CDR2 is FYEKMQ (reference sequence). The V end lost 1 base, the J end lost 0 bases, and 10 bases lay between the germline ends. The CDR3 runs to 16 residues. In nucleotides, the CDR3 is TGTGCCAGCAGCTTAGCCGGGATGCTAGCCAAAAACATTCAGTACTTC. It is translated as CASSLAGMLAKNIQYF.

In nucleotides, the CDR3 is TGTGCCAGCAGTGAAGCGCTTCATTTCGATGAGCAGTTCTTC. Encoded protein: CASSEALHFDEQFF. The rearrangement links TRBV2 to TRBJ2-1; no clear D gene. With 0 bases removed from V and 8 bases from J, the gap between germline ends came to 11 bases. The length of the CDR3 is 14 residues. Looked up from germline, CDR1 is SNHLY and CDR2 is FYNNEI.

This clone was counted a single time. This chain joins TRBV27 and TRBJ2-2; 7 bases map to TRBD1. Unmatched junction bases numbered 6, after V lost 6 bases and J lost 5 bases. The CDR3 length is 14 residues. Per germline, CDR1 MNHEY and CDR2 SMNVEV (reference sequence). CDR3 residues: CASRTGAGTGELFF. CDR3 nucleotides: TGTGCCAGCAGAACAGGGGCGGGTACCGGGGAGCTGTTTTTT.

Regarding this clone: Other DNA sequences of this sample code for an identical CDR3. The V and J genes are TRBV4-1 and TRBJ2-3, with D unclear. Germline-derived CDR1 and CDR2 are MGHRA and YSYEKL. V dropped 1 base and J dropped 5 bases, with 4 bases sitting between them. The CDR3 length is 12 residues. The CDR3 reads CASSQGVDTQYF. CDR3 in DNA: TGCGCCAGCAGCCAAGGAGTAGATACGCAGTATTTT.

The chain links TRBV6-4 to TRBJ1-2; D is ambiguous. Germline lookup yields CDR1 MRHNA and CDR2 SNTAGT. The CDR3 contains 13 residues. Trimming shortened V by 3 bases and J by 7 bases, and 12 bases separated the two germline ends. The chain's CDR3 is CASSDEGGAGYTF. The CDR3 nucleotides are TGTGCCAGCAGTGATGAGGGCGGCGCTGGCTACACCTTC.

The J gene is TRBJ1-1, the V gene TRBV28, with 7 nucleotides matching TRBD1. The germline V gene has CDR1 MDHEN and CDR2 SYDVKM. The CDR3 has 13 amino acids. V gave up 6 bases and J gave up 10 bases; unmatched junction bases: 11. The CDR3 DNA sequence: TGTGCCAGCAGCGAAGACAGGGCAAAAGGAGCTTTCTTT. Its protein product is CASSEDRAKGAFF.

The chain combines TRBV9 with TRBJ2-5, with D perhaps matching TRBD2 (5 bases). This CDR3 contains 15 residues. Germline V gene data show CDR1 as SGDLS and CDR2 as YYNGEE. Trimming removed 0 bases at V and 2 bases at J, with 11 bases between. CDR3 sequence reads: CASSVVGSEQETQYF. In DNA, the CDR3 is TGTGCCAGCAGCGTAGTGGGTAGCGAGCAAGAGACCCAGTACTTC.

V and J are TRBV27 and TRBJ2-1; D perhaps matches TRBD2 (6 bases). V was pared by 6 bases and J by 0 bases, with 12 bases between. In germline, CDR1 is MNHEY, CDR2 SMNVEV (reference sequence). The CDR3 totals 15 residues. The chain's CDR3 is CASRQTSPSYNEQFF. In DNA form, the CDR3 reads TGTGCCAGCAGACAAACTAGCCCCTCCTACAATGAGCAGTTCTTC.

Written as DNA, the CDR3 is TGTGCCAGCCTCGGGGAGGGCGCCCGCCAGTTCTTC. This codes for CASLGEGARQFF. The J gene is TRBJ2-1, the V gene TRBV7-9, with 7 bases that match TRBD2. Per germline, CDR1 SEHNR and CDR2 FQNEAQ (reference sequence). The CDR3 consists of 12 residues. The junction had 11 bases not matched to a gene; V was cut back by 8 bases and J by 13 bases.

The rearrangement links TRBV5-1 to TRBJ1-3; a weak D match, TRBD1 (5 bases). The length of the CDR3 is 15 residues. The V gene's germline CDR1 is SGHRS and CDR2 YFSETQ. Trimming cost V 4 bases and J 0 bases, with 11 bases left between them. This chain's CDR3 is CASSPTVNSGNTIYF. DNA for the CDR3: TGCGCCAGCAGCCCGACAGTCAACTCTGGAAACACCATATATTTT.

CDR3 sequence reads: CASSSTSGYLEQYF. CDR3 nucleotides: TGTGCCAGCAGTTCGACTAGCGGATATCTCGAGCAGTACTTC. The gene calls are TRBV27 and TRBJ2-7; 9 bases agree with TRBD2. Looked up from germline, CDR1 is MNHEY and CDR2 is SMNVEV (reference sequence). This CDR3 spans 14 amino acids. V was clipped by 4 bases and J by 6 bases; unmatched bases: 7.

This chain links TRBV5-4 with TRBJ2-2; D not certain. Germline CDR1 reads SGHNT; CDR2 reads YYREEE (reference sequence). The CDR3 has 15 residues. V gave up 2 bases and J gave up 3 bases, with 11 bases separating them. The CDR3 loop is CASSFGWADTGELFF. In DNA, the CDR3 is TGTGCCAGCAGCTTCGGTTGGGCTGACACCGGGGAGCTGTTTTTT.

The chain uses TRBV19 and TRBJ2-5, with TRBD2 as a possible D gene (6 bases). The ends were cut back, 6 bases at V and 3 bases at J, with 11 bases in the middle. The CDR3 has 13 residues. CDR1 and CDR2 from the germline V gene are LNHDA and SQIVND (reference sequence). CDR3 protein: CASRGGAKETQYF. CDR3 sequence (DNA): TGTGCCAGTAGAGGAGGGGCGAAAGAGACCCAGTACTTC.

This clone turned up a few times. The V and J genes are TRBV7-9 and TRBJ2-5, with 15 bases identical to TRBD2. V shed 5 bases, J shed 3 bases, and the junction held 7 bases outside the gene matches. Germline V CDR1 and CDR2: SEHNR, FQNEAQ (reference sequence). The CDR3 covers 17 residues. The CDR3 sequence is CASSPRTSGRAEETQYF. The DNA of the CDR3 is TGTGCCAGCAGCCCTCGGACTAGCGGGAGGGCAGAAGAGACCCAGTACTTC.

This chain uses TRBV21-1 with TRBJ1-2. TRBV21-1 constitutes a pseudogene. CDR3 length equals 13 residues. CDR3 coding DNA: TGTGCCAGCAGCTTCCACCCTAACTATGGCTACACCTTC. This encodes CASSFHPNYGYTF.